This entry features one T cell receptor (beta chain) sequence. Antigen unknown. PBMCs provided sorted CD4+ and CD8+ T cells. This CDR3 contains 12 residues. J gave up 5 bases and V 3 bases, and 0 bases lay outside the gene matches. Germline V gene lookup returns CDR1 SGHNT and CDR2 YYREEE (reference sequence). The data stem from a study of CD8+ T cells in alopecia areata. General observations from the study: Scalp sequencing also captures normal skin's resident alphabeta T cells. The study found TCR sharing across patients less clear than in mice, possibly for HLA reasons. An increase in clonality over normal scalp was evident in lesional scalp, especially alopecia totalis/universalis.

RNA extraction and reverse transcription yielded cDNA as sequencing template. Clones were sequenced by immunoSEQ multiplex PCR, and TCRdb holds only the in-frame ones, with some missing. The table shows 130,000 to 150,000 clones, with around two thirds occurring only once. This chain connects TRBV5-4 to TRBJ2-7; 9 bases line up with TRBD1. The specimen sequenced was CD8+ T cells sorted from blood. This TCR came from a human donor in good health. For the CDR3, the DNA is TGTGCCAGCAGCTGGACAGGGGACGAGCAGTACTTC. Protein sequence: CASSWTGDEQYF.